The 3 T cell receptor beta chains listed next were all sequenced from one sample in a study of blood T cell repertoires in COVID-19 (dated by TCRdb to about 2020). Libraries were constructed by the immunoSEQ multiplex PCR assay. The table was pulled from immuneACCESS by TCRdb, which kept in-frame rearrangements only. Such tables lose some clones; where checked, under half of the loss comes from unresolved V genes, and the rest has no known cause. In this sample the table shows 190,000 or so clones, approximately 80% of which occur a single time. The leading ten clones occupy 0.9% to 0.95% of the sample. Sequencing input: peripheral blood. The receptor source for this set is a man between 60 and 75 years old with COVID-19, enrolled during active disease.

This clone was recorded only once. The rearrangement uses TRBV2 and TRBJ2-2; the D is unclear. The germline V gene encodes CDR1 SNHLY and CDR2 FYNNEI. Trimming removed 6 bases from V and 4 bases from J, with 9 bases in between. This CDR3 contains 13 residues. As DNA, the CDR3 is TGTGCCAGCAGACGAACATCCACCGGGGAGCTGTTTTTT. Protein sequence: CASRRTSTGELFF.

V is TRBV5-6 and J is TRBJ2-3; TRBD1 agrees at 7 bases. Germline V gene sequence: CDR1 SGHDT, CDR2 YYEEEE. This CDR3 is 13 amino acids long. J was trimmed by 6 bases and V by 3 bases; bases with no gene match: 4. The CDR3 reads CASSSQGQDTQYF. CDR3 DNA: TGTGCCAGCAGCTCACAGGGACAGGATACGCAGTATTTT.

This clone was counted a few times. This sequence joins TRBV29-1 and TRBJ1-4; 7 bases line up with TRBD1. This CDR3 has 14 amino acids. CDR1 is SQVTM, CDR2 ANQGSEA, per germline. V was clipped by 7 bases and J by 8 bases; unmatched bases: 13. CDR3 nucleotides: TGCAGCGCCGAGACACCTACAGGGGACGAAAAACTGTTTTTT. It codes for CSAETPTGDEKLFF.